The source of this T cell receptor (beta chain) is a study of beta chain features in type 1 diabetes. Germline V lookup: CDR1 LGHNA, CDR2 YSLEER. The CDR3 is 15 residues long. Trimming removed 0 bases from V and 4 bases from J; junction bases left unmatched: 4. This clone has just a few counts. Expressed TCRB transcripts got sequenced, as all isolated RNA was reverse transcribed. Naive, central memory and regulatory T cell samples produced a mean of about 3.5 million reads. The repertoire was sequenced with immunoSEQ multiplex PCR; TCRdb's copy has only in-frame clones and lacks some. The sample has around 400,000 clones, 10% to 15% seen once. Each of the CD4+ naive, central memory, regulatory and stem cell-like memory populations was sorted via CD45RO/CCR7/CD25/CD127/CD95/CD27.

Material: naive CD4+ T cells from blood. The clonotype was recovered from a man aged 18 to 29 in good health. The J gene is TRBJ2-7, the V gene TRBV4-3; TRBD2 agrees at 9 bases. CDR3: CASSQEAGGSYEQYF. CDR3 nucleotides: TGCGCCAGCAGCCAAGAAGCGGGAGGTAGTTACGAGCAGTACTTC.